A single sample gave rise to the 3 T cell receptor beta chains below, sequenced in a study of Graves' ophthalmopathy and Graves' hyperthyroidism. TCR beta CDR3 regions were amplified from RNA transcripts. Scientists carried out first-round RT-PCR using HTBI primers and then a second-round multiplex PCR. TCRdb ran MiXCR on the multiplex PCR reads and lists one entry per CDR3 protein. Found here are roughly 160,000 distinct CDR3 sequences, 30% to 45% of them singletons; the top ten hold under 6.5%. What was sequenced was peripheral blood. These receptors were obtained from a woman in her thirties or forties with Graves' ophthalmopathy.

This clonotype was recorded many times. The chain carries TRBV28 and TRBJ2-2, with 11 bases aligning to TRBD1. This CDR3 region has 15 residues. The V segment lost 5 bases and the J segment 4 bases; nucleotides outside the gene matches: 3. Germline CDR1 is MDHEN and CDR2 is SYDVKM. CDR3 bases: TGTGCCAGCAGTCCCGGGACAGGGGGCACCGGGGAGCTGTTTTTT. It specifies CASSPGTGGTGELFF. Variable domain in full (rest from reference TRBV28 and TRBJ2-2): DVKVTQSSRYLVKRTGEKVFLECVQDMDHENMFWYRQDPGLGLRLIYFSYDVKMKEKGDIPEGYSVSREKKERFSLILESASTNQTSMYLCASSPGTGGTGELFFGEGSRLTVL.

This clonotype occurred many times. The chain carries TRBV28 and TRBJ1-2, with a possible D match to TRBD1 (5 bases). Trimming pared 2 bases from V and 3 bases from J, leaving 19 bases between. The CDR3 loop spans 17 amino acids. CDR1 and CDR2 (germline): MDHEN, SYDVKM. CDR3 nucleotides: TGTGCCAGCAGTTTACCCCATTTATTGGGGCGGGACTATGGCTACACCTTC. The encoded protein is CASSLPHLLGRDYGYTF.

This clonotype was seen just once. The J gene is TRBJ2-7, the V gene TRBV20-1; 7 nucleotides align to TRBD2. The CDR3 contains 16 residues. V was pared by 2 bases and J by 5 bases, with 15 bases of the junction left unmatched. The V gene's germline CDR1 is DFQATT and CDR2 SNEGSKA (reference sequence). The CDR3 protein is CSARRQPGLKVHEQYF. The CDR3 DNA reads as TGCAGTGCTAGACGTCAACCGGGACTAAAGGTTCACGAGCAGTACTTC.